Below are 6 T cell receptor beta chains sequenced from a single sample in a study of blood T cell repertoires in COVID-19. TCRdb's copy holds only in-frame clones and misses some; the assay was immunoSEQ multiplex PCR. The table includes fewer than 250,000 clones, approximately 85% detected once. The source material was peripheral blood. The receptors were gathered from a woman aged 70-85 years with acute or convalescent COVID-19.

The chain links TRBV7-2 to TRBJ1-2; TRBD1 agrees at 8 bases. Germline trimming cut 2 bases from V and 7 bases from J; bases unmatched to any gene: 12. The CDR3 spans 16 residues. Germline lookup yields CDR1 SGHTA and CDR2 FQGNSA. The CDR3 nucleotides are TGTGCCAGCAGCTTACCCCCCCTGGGGACAGGTTCTGGCTACACCTTC. Residues: CASSLPPLGTGSGYTF.

The table lists this clone with a count of one. The genes are TRBV30 and TRBJ1-2, with 7 bases that match TRBD1. Germline V lookup: CDR1 GTSNPN, CDR2 SVGIG (reference sequence). V shed 4 bases, J shed 0 bases, and the junction held 5 bases outside the gene matches. The CDR3 totals 14 residues. The CDR3 region has the DNA TGTGCCTGGACTTGGACAGGATCTAACTATGGCTACACCTTC. This codes for CAWTWTGSNYGYTF.

The V call is TRBV6-2 or TRBV6-3, the J call TRBJ2-2; weak D call: TRBD2 (6 bases). There are 12 residues in the CDR3. Looked up from germline, CDR1 is MNHEY and CDR2 is SVGEGT. Trimming took off 5 bases at V and 7 bases at J, with 8 bases between the two ends. As DNA, the CDR3 is TGTGCCAGCAGTGTGGGACTCGGGGAGCTGTTTTTT. Protein: CASSVGLGELFF.

This clone was seen a handful of times. The chain employs TRBV7-2 and TRBJ1-5; D is unclear. Germline CDR1 reads SGHTA; CDR2 reads FQGNSA. The length of the CDR3 is 12 residues. V shed 2 bases and J shed 3 bases, with 2 bases lying between them. The CDR3 DNA reads as TGTGCCAGCAGCTTACACAATCAGCCCCAGCATTTT. It translates to CASSLHNQPQHF.

This chain uses TRBV6-4 with TRBJ1-1; D uncertain. The CDR3 is made up of 13 amino acids. The germline CDR1 and CDR2 sequences are MRHNA and SNTAGT. Trimming pared 6 bases from V and 8 bases from J, leaving 16 bases between. CDR3 in DNA: TGTGCCAGCAGGGAAACGGGTACGAAGGAAGCTTTCTTT. Amino acid sequence: CASRETGTKEAFF.

Here the CDR3 DNA reads TGCGCCAGCAGCTTGGAGTTGGTGGACAGGGCCAACTATGGCTACACCTTC. As protein: CASSLELVDRANYGYTF. J is TRBJ1-2 and V is TRBV5-1, with TRBD1 matching over 8 bases. With 0 bases clipped from V and 2 bases from J, the junction kept 9 bases outside the gene matches. Germline V lookup: CDR1 SGHRS, CDR2 YFSETQ. This CDR3 has 17 residues.